A selection of T cell receptor beta chains follows, all from one sample in a study of Ad26.COV2.S vaccination and SARS-CoV-2 variants. Sequencing was performed with immunoSEQ multiplex PCR; in TCRdb, only in-frame clones are kept and a portion is missing. The profile covers 350,000 to 550,000 clones, with 75% to 90% appearing a single time and approximately 2.5% taken by the ten largest. The sequencing used peripheral blood, collected in a trial of Ad26.COV2.S vaccine versus placebo. These receptors were collected from a person between 18 and 59 years old who received the Ad26.COV2.S COVID-19 vaccine or a placebo. Each CDR3 is given with its conserved first and last residue. A D gene is named only where the DNA matches it firmly. The size of a clone is reported for some rows only, either as once, few or many, or as a class for expanded clones.

>NA|few|TRBJ1-2|TRBV10-1
TGCGCCGGACAGACTTATGGCTACACCTTC
CAGQTYGYTF
>NA|NA|TRBJ1-2|TRBV19
TGTGCCAGTAGTTGGGGACATGGCTACACCTTC
CASSWGHGYTF
>NA|NA|TRBJ2-2|TRBV5-5
TGTGCCAGCAGCTTGGGACCTTACTTAAACACCGGGGAGCTGTTTTTT
CASSLGPYLNTGELFF
>NA|NA|TRBJ2-1|TRBV7-6
TGTGCCAGCAGCTTAGGTTGGGATGAGCAGTTCTTC
CASSLGWDEQFF
>NA|NA|TRBJ2-4|TRBV19
TGTGCCAGTAGTATAGGAGCTCTGGGGACTCTAGCCAAAAACATTCAGTACTTC
CASSIGALGTLAKNIQYF
>NA|NA|TRBJ2-2|TRBV7-9
TGTGCCAGCAGCTTTTCAACGAACACCGGGGAGCTGTTTTTT
CASSFSTNTGELFF
>NA|NA|TRBJ1-1|TRBV28
TGTGCCAGCAGTTTACCAGGGACGAACACTGAAGCTTTCTTT
CASSLPGTNTEAFF
>TRBD1|NA|TRBJ2-2|TRBV19
TGTGCCACTAATCGGGACAGGGACACCGGGGAGCTGTTTTTT
CATNRDRDTGELFF
>NA|NA|TRBJ1-4|TRBV11-2
TGTGCCAGCAGCCCCCCGCGGGGGGGGAATGAAAAACTGTTTTTT
CASSPPRGGNEKLFF
>TRBD1|once|TRBJ1-3|TRBV28
TGTGCCAGCAGTTCGTCGGACAGGGGAAACACCATATATTTT
CASSSSDRGNTIYF